These 16 T cell receptor beta chains were all obtained from the same sample, sequenced in a study of T-cell memory formation after mild COVID-19. Each CDR3 protein gets one entry after TCRdb re-called the 5' RACE reads with MiXCR. The sample includes 470,000 or so distinct CDR3 sequences, about 20% of them seen just once. The sequencing sample was made of PBMCs or a T cell subset sorted from them (not recorded which). The receptors originated from an adult woman who had mild COVID-19 (a few samples of this study predate the infection). Cell type and time point are not known.

This clonotype appeared many times. V gene TRBV5-1 combines with J gene TRBJ2-1; D unresolved. V was pared by 4 bases and J by 8 bases, with 16 bases between. The CDR3 loop spans 14 amino acids. Germline V gene lookup returns CDR1 SGHRS and CDR2 YFSETQ. The CDR3, as DNA: TGCGCCAGCAGCCTCCTGGACCCTGGCGATGAGCAGTTCTTC. Amino acids: CASSLLDPGDEQFF.

The chain recombines TRBV7-2 with TRBJ1-2; D remains unclear. There are 13 residues in the CDR3. The germline gives CDR1 SGHTA, CDR2 FQGNSA. The V gene lost 2 bases and the J gene lost 2 bases, with 6 bases spanning the gap. The CDR3 bases are TGTGCCAGCAGCTTAAGGCTAAACTATGGCTACACCTTC. This gives the protein CASSLRLNYGYTF.

This clonotype has just a few counts. The chain uses TRBV20-1 and TRBJ2-2; 10 bases are shared with TRBD2. This CDR3 is 16 amino acids long. Germline CDR1 reads DFQATT; CDR2 reads SNEGSKA (reference sequence). V was pared by 0 bases and J by 4 bases, with 5 bases of the junction left unmatched. CDR3 nucleotides: TGCAGTGCTAGAGAAAGCGGGAGGGCCGTCACCGGGGAGCTGTTTTTT. It is translated as CSARESGRAVTGELFF.

The chain combines TRBV5-6 with TRBJ2-7; 9 bases fit TRBD2. CDR1 is SGHDT, CDR2 YYEEEE, per germline. CDR3 length equals 15 residues. V dropped 3 bases and J dropped 2; count of bases not matched to a gene: 6. The CDR3, as DNA: TGTGCCAGCAGCTCGACTAGCGGAGGGGCCTACGAGCAGTACTTC. This sequence encodes CASSSTSGGAYEQYF.

This clonotype was counted only a few times. The chain joins TRBV3-1 to TRBJ1-6; 8 bases line up with TRBD1. With 5 bases clipped from V and 6 bases from J, the junction kept 9 bases outside the gene matches. Germline-derived CDR1 and CDR2 are LGHDT and YNNKEL (reference sequence). CDR3 size: 16 residues. CDR3 sequence: CASSALQTGANSPLHF. As DNA, the CDR3 is TGTGCCAGCAGCGCTCTTCAGACAGGGGCTAATTCACCCCTCCACTTT.

V is TRBV5-1 and J is TRBJ2-2; the D call may be TRBD1 or TRBD2 (5 bases each). Germline V gene sequence: CDR1 SGHRS, CDR2 YFSETQ. The CDR3 consists of 14 residues. The germline V and J ends were trimmed by 6 bases and 3 bases, with 12 bases remaining between them. The CDR3 DNA sequence: TGCGCCAGCAAGAGGGGCGAATACACCGGGGAGCTGTTTTTT. This codes for CASKRGEYTGELFF.

This clonotype showed up just a few times. The V and J genes are TRBV5-1 and TRBJ2-7; weak D call: TRBD2 (6 bases). CDR3 length: 16 residues. The V and J ends lost 0 bases and 2 bases respectively, with 15 bases between them. Germline values: CDR1 SGHRS, CDR2 YFSETQ. The CDR3 reads CASSLAHGGSTYEQYF. Written as DNA, the CDR3 is TGCGCCAGCAGCTTGGCCCACGGGGGATCAACCTACGAGCAGTACTTC.

CDR3 sequence reads: CASARAAGETQYF. DNA of the CDR3: TGTGCCAGCGCCAGGGCGGCGGGGGAGACCCAGTACTTC. The rearrangement uses TRBV12-3 or TRBV12-4 and TRBJ2-5, with D maybe TRBD2 (6 bases). The V end lost 8 bases, the J end lost 5 bases, and 15 bases lay between the germline ends. The CDR3 consists of 13 residues.

This clonotype was counted only a few times. V usage is TRBV5-6 and J usage is TRBJ2-2; TRBD1 or TRBD2 may be the D gene (5 bases each). Germline V gene data show CDR1 as SGHDT and CDR2 as YYEEEE. The CDR3 has 17 residues. V was pared by 2 bases and J by 0 bases, with 14 bases between. CDR3 sequence reads: CASSFGRGGTNTGELFF. The CDR3 DNA is TGTGCCAGCAGCTTTGGCCGGGGCGGTACGAACACCGGGGAGCTGTTTTTT.

The chain carries TRBV19 and TRBJ2-1; 11 nucleotides align to TRBD1. Germline CDR1 reads LNHDA; CDR2 reads SQIVND (reference sequence). V shed 4 bases and J 4 bases; nucleotides not matched to a gene: 6. The CDR3 has 16 amino acids. The DNA for the CDR3 is TGTGCCAGTAGTAGATTGGGACAGGGGGGTTACAATGAGCAGTTCTTC. It yields the protein CASSRLGQGGYNEQFF.

This clonotype was detected a few times. Since a much larger clone is just one base distant, this may be a read error. The V call is TRBV4-2, the J call TRBJ1-2; the match to TRBD1 covers 11 bases. V shed 3 bases and J 6 bases; nucleotides not matched to a gene: 0. The CDR3 runs 13 residues. Germline CDR1 and CDR2: LGHNA and YNFKEQ. CDR3 sequence: CASSQDRGHGYTF. CDR3 coding DNA: TGTGCCAGCAGCCAGGACAGGGGGCATGGCTACACCTTC.

The chain links TRBV5-4 to TRBJ2-7; D is perhaps TRBD2 (7 bases). V was clipped by 3 bases and J by 6 bases, with 10 bases between them. CDR1 is SGHNT and CDR2 is YYREEE in the germline V gene (reference sequence). The CDR3 runs 12 residues. CDR3 coding DNA: TGTGCCAGCAGCTCAGGGGAGGGCGAGCAGTACTTC. This translates into CASSSGEGEQYF. Using reference TRBV5-4 and TRBJ2-7 for the parts outside the CDR3, the full variable domain is ETGVTQSPTHLIKTRGQQVTLRCSSQSGHNTVSWYQQALGQGPQFIFQYYREEENGRGNFPPRFSGLQFPNYSSELNVNALELDDSALYLCASSSGEGEQYFGPGTRLTVT.

The chain recombines TRBV19 with TRBJ2-6; tentatively, D is TRBD1 (6 bases). The germline V gene encodes CDR1 LNHDA and CDR2 SQIVND (reference sequence). V gave up 1 base and J gave up 0 bases, with 7 bases separating them. This CDR3 region has 16 residues. The CDR3 here is CASSIVTGSGANVLTF. Written as DNA, the CDR3 is TGTGCCAGTAGTATAGTGACAGGCTCTGGGGCCAACGTCCTGACTTTC.

This clonotype was seen a handful of times. The rearrangement uses TRBV11-2 and TRBJ2-3; 9 bases match TRBD1. Germline V gene sequence: CDR1 SGHAT, CDR2 FQNNGV. The CDR3 consists of 17 residues. V lost 5 bases to trimming and J lost 4 bases; unmatched junction nucleotides: 13. CDR3 DNA: TGTGCCAGCAGCGCCGGGACAGGGTTAAATCTTGCAGATACGCAGTATTTT. Translated: CASSAGTGLNLADTQYF.

This clonotype was counted a few times. The gene calls are TRBV6-5 and TRBJ2-6; D is uncertain. CDR1 and CDR2 from the germline V gene are MNHEY and SVGAGI. This CDR3 spans 15 amino acids. Trimming left V 10 bases short and J 0 bases short, with 13 bases between. CDR3 region: CATRRTSSGANVLTF. CDR3 in DNA: TGTGCCACTAGACGTACCAGCTCTGGGGCCAACGTCCTGACTTTC.

This clonotype has a handful of counts. V is TRBV2 and J is TRBJ1-2; TRBD1 agrees at 7 bases. Trimming cost V 6 bases and J 4 bases; bases outside gene matches: 14. This CDR3 contains 16 residues. Germline loops: CDR1 SNHLY, CDR2 FYNNEI. CDR3 amino acids: CASRNLLSDRAYGYTF. The CDR3, as DNA: TGTGCCAGCAGGAACCTCCTCTCTGACAGGGCCTATGGCTACACCTTC.